The 8 T cell receptor beta chains below were found in one sample sequenced in a study of blood T cell repertoires in COVID-19. Clones were sequenced by immunoSEQ multiplex PCR, and TCRdb holds only the in-frame ones, with some missing. The table includes under 300,000 clones, roughly 86% detected once. What was sequenced was peripheral blood. These receptor sequences come from a man between 18 and 29 years old with active or convalescent COVID-19.

The chain carries TRBV5-4 and TRBJ1-6; D is unclear. There are 15 residues in the CDR3. Trimming removed 3 bases from V and 7 bases from J, with 14 bases in between. Germline CDR1 and CDR2: SGHNT and YYREEE (reference sequence). The CDR3 sequence is CASSWDGRSNSPLHF. The DNA for the CDR3 is TGTGCCAGCAGCTGGGATGGGAGAAGCAATTCACCCCTCCACTTT.

V and J are TRBV27 and TRBJ1-2; no definite D call. V gave up 3 bases and J gave up 6 bases, with 5 bases separating them. The CDR3 sequence is 11 residues long. Germline CDR1 is MNHEY and CDR2 is SMNVEV (reference sequence). The CDR3 nucleotides are TGTGCCAGCAGTTTCAGTAATGGCTACACCTTC. It specifies CASSFSNGYTF.

The V gene is TRBV7-9, the J gene TRBJ2-1, with D unresolved. The CDR3 is 14 residues long. V lost 4 bases to trimming and J lost 0 bases, with 7 bases between them. Germline V CDR1 and CDR2: SEHNR, FQNEAQ (reference sequence). CDR3 DNA sequence: TGTGCCAGCAGCTACACCGTCTCCTACAATGAGCAGTTCTTC. Its translation: CASSYTVSYNEQFF.

This rearrangement joins TRBV18 to TRBJ1-2; 7 positions agree with TRBD1. After removal of 0 bases from V and 4 bases from J, the junction contained 5 bases not matched to a gene. Germline V lookup: CDR1 KGHSH, CDR2 LQKENI. The CDR3 has 15 residues. The CDR3 sequence: CASSPPGQYIYGYTF. CDR3 DNA: TGTGCCAGCTCACCACCGGGACAGTACATCTATGGCTACACCTTC. The full variable domain, completed using reference TRBV18 and TRBJ1-2, is NAGVMQNPRHLVRRRGQEARLRCSPMKGHSHVYWYRQLPEEGLKFMVYLQKENIIDESGMPKERFSAEFPKEGPSILRIQQVVRGDSAAYFCASSPPGQYIYGYTFGSGTRLTVV.

The chain uses TRBV19 and TRBJ2-3; unclear D gene. This CDR3 is built from 13 residues. Germline values: CDR1 LNHDA, CDR2 SQIVND (reference sequence). The V end was cut by 7 bases, the J end by 2 bases, with 10 bases between. The CDR3 is CASTVGVTDTQYF. The CDR3 nucleotides are TGTGCCAGTACGGTGGGCGTCACAGATACGCAGTATTTT.

CDR3 nucleotides: TGTGCCAGTAGTATACTCCCGGGCCTTGGGAGTGAAAAACTGTTTTTT. Translated: CASSILPGLGSEKLFF. The J gene is TRBJ1-4, the V gene TRBV19; D uncertain. V lost 2 bases to trimming and J lost 7 bases, with 17 bases between them. Germline V gene sequence: CDR1 LNHDA, CDR2 SQIVND (reference sequence). CDR3 length: 16 amino acids.

The chain employs TRBV19 and TRBJ2-2; D may be TRBD2 (5 bases). Trimming stripped 10 bases from V and 3 bases from J, with 12 bases between. The CDR3 has 13 residues. Germline values: CDR1 LNHDA, CDR2 SQIVND (reference sequence). Here the CDR3 reads CATPLEDTGELFF. CDR3 coding DNA: TGTGCCACCCCATTGGAGGACACCGGGGAGCTGTTTTTT.

CDR3 DNA sequence: TGTGCCAGCAGGAAGGACAGGGGAGTTAACTATGGCTACACCTTC. This gives the protein CASRKDRGVNYGYTF. The chain is built from TRBV6-5 and TRBJ1-2; 9 bases are a match to TRBD1. Unmatched junction bases numbered 6, after V lost 6 bases and J lost 1 base. CDR3 size: 15 residues. Germline values: CDR1 MNHEY, CDR2 SVGAGI.